This passage covers 15 T cell receptor beta chains from one sample sequenced in a study of technical replicates of blood from a handful of donors. The method was immunoSEQ multiplex PCR; TCRdb's version includes in-frame clones alone and lacks a portion of them. The sample lists tens of thousands of clones; about 90% were seen once. The specimen was T cells isolated from PBMCs. The receptor source for this set is a human donor in good health. Some clones in this sample may be carry-over from other donors' samples.

CDR3 loop: CASGHSYEQYF. CDR3 DNA sequence: TGTGCCAGTGGACACAGCTACGAGCAGTACTTC. V is TRBV19 and J is TRBJ2-7; tentative D call: TRBD1 (5 bases). The CDR3 has 11 amino acids. Germline assignment: CDR1 LNHDA and CDR2 SQIVND (reference sequence). The ends were cut back, 8 bases at V and 3 bases at J, with 8 bases in the middle.

The chain recombines TRBV4-1 with TRBJ2-7; TRBD1 matches 7 bases. The CDR3 consists of 15 residues. The V gene's germline CDR1 is MGHRA and CDR2 YSYEKL. Trimming cost V 0 bases and J 3 bases; bases outside gene matches: 5. As DNA, the CDR3 is TGCGCCAGCAGCCAAGATTATGGGACAGTCTACGAGCAGTACTTC. The encoded protein is CASSQDYGTVYEQYF.

CDR3 nucleotide sequence: TGCAGCGTTGGGTACGGGATAACGAACACCGGGGAGCTGTTTTTT. Translating it yields CSVGYGITNTGELFF. The V and J genes are TRBV29-1 and TRBJ2-2, with D perhaps matching TRBD2 (5 bases). Germline V gene sequence: CDR1 SQVTM, CDR2 ANQGSEA. The CDR3 totals 15 residues. V was shortened by 4 bases and J by 0 bases, with 12 bases between the two germline ends.

This clone has only a few counts. The rearrangement joins TRBV19 to TRBJ1-5, with D maybe TRBD1 (6 bases). The germline CDR1 and CDR2 sequences are LNHDA and SQIVND (reference sequence). The CDR3 covers 12 residues. V lost 2 bases and J 10 bases, leaving 9 bases between the germline ends. The DNA for the CDR3 is TGTGCCAGTAGTATAAAACAGGGACCCCAGCATTTT. It encodes CASSIKQGPQHF.

This chain links TRBV6-6 with TRBJ2-5, with D tentatively TRBD2 (6 bases). This CDR3 has 16 residues. V shed 0 bases and J shed 0 bases, with 11 bases lying between them. In germline, CDR1 is MNHNY, CDR2 SVGAGI (reference sequence). CDR3 in DNA: TGTGCCAGCAGTTACTCGCCTCCGGGGGACCAAGAGACCCAGTACTTC. Translating it yields CASSYSPPGDQETQYF.

The chain is built from TRBV13 and TRBJ2-3; unclear D gene. The CDR3 is 15 amino acids. Germline V gene sequence: CDR1 PRHDT, CDR2 FYEKMQ (reference sequence). The V and J ends lost 3 bases and 6 bases respectively, with 16 bases between them. The CDR3 sequence is CASSFRVENWDTQYF. CDR3 in DNA: TGTGCCAGCAGCTTCAGAGTGGAGAATTGGGATACGCAGTATTTT.

V and J are TRBV14 and TRBJ1-3; no reliable D call. Germline lookup yields CDR1 SGHDN and CDR2 FVKESK. Deletions cut 0 bases from V and 6 bases from J, with 15 bases between. The CDR3 runs to 16 residues. The chain's CDR3 is CASSQERVMWKNTIYF. The CDR3 region has the DNA TGTGCCAGCAGCCAAGAGCGGGTAATGTGGAAAAACACCATATATTTT.

V is TRBV28 and J is TRBJ2-1; 10 nucleotides agree with TRBD2. Germline V gene data show CDR1 as MDHEN and CDR2 as SYDVKM. The CDR3 is 18 amino acids. With V trimmed by 5 bases and J by 4 bases, 14 bases remained unmatched. The CDR3 coding sequence is TGTGCCAGCAGTCCCCCAAGGCTAGCGGGAGTCCCATACAATGAGCAGTTCTTC. This translates into CASSPPRLAGVPYNEQFF.

The V call is TRBV7-9, the J call TRBJ1-1; D is perhaps TRBD1 (5 bases). The V gene's germline CDR1 is SEHNR and CDR2 FQNEAQ (reference sequence). V was cut by 10 bases and J by 5 bases, with 14 bases left in between. The CDR3 is 12 residues long. CDR3 in DNA: TGTGCCACCTCCCGGGGGGGGACTGAAGCTTTCTTT. Its translation is CATSRGGTEAFF.

The V gene is TRBV10-3, the J gene TRBJ2-2; 11 bases agree with TRBD2. The germline gives CDR1 ENHRY, CDR2 SYGVKD. The CDR3 length is 14 residues. After removal of 8 bases from V and 7 bases from J, the junction contained 6 bases not matched to a gene. DNA of the CDR3: TGTGCCATCGGTATGACTAGCGGGGACGGGGAGCTGTTTTTT. Translated: CAIGMTSGDGELFF.

The chain couples TRBV18 to TRBJ1-2, with TRBD1 matching 7 bases. CDR1 and CDR2 from the germline V gene are KGHSH and LQKENI. The V gene end was trimmed by 3 bases and the J gene end by 1 base; junction bases not matched to a gene: 2. CDR3 length equals 14 residues. The CDR3 DNA sequence: TGTGCCAGCTCACCCGGGACAGATAACTATGGCTACACCTTC. Its protein is CASSPGTDNYGYTF.

The chain is built from TRBV12-5 and TRBJ2-3; tentative D call: TRBD1 (6 bases). CDR1 is LGHNT, CDR2 FRNRAP, per germline. The CDR3 loop spans 14 amino acids. The ends were cut back, 4 bases at V and 3 bases at J, with 11 bases in the middle. This CDR3 is CASGSGDGTDTQYF. DNA of the CDR3: TGTGCTAGTGGTTCAGGGGATGGTACAGATACGCAGTATTTT.

This chain uses TRBV5-6 with TRBJ1-2, with D perhaps TRBD1 (6 bases). Between the trimmed V and J ends, which lost 0 bases and 4 bases, there was a span of 13 bases. This CDR3 contains 15 residues. Germline values: CDR1 SGHDT, CDR2 YYEEEE. CDR3 residues: CASSLELGHLYGYTF. The CDR3 bases are TGTGCCAGCAGCTTGGAATTGGGACACCTCTATGGCTACACCTTC.

CDR3 amino acids: CASSSYVTGPATNEKLFF. The CDR3 DNA reads TGCGCCAGCAGCTCATACGTGACAGGGCCTGCAACTAATGAAAAACTGTTTTTT. The chain links TRBV5-1 to TRBJ1-4, with 7 positions matching TRBD1. The germline V gene has CDR1 SGHRS and CDR2 YFSETQ. The CDR3 spans 18 residues. Trimming at V came to 3 bases and at J to 0 bases, leaving 11 bases not matched to a gene.

This clone was found once. The rearrangement joins TRBV19 to TRBJ2-2; possibly TRBD2 for D (6 bases). Between the trimmed V and J ends, which lost 5 bases and 5 bases, there was a span of 21 bases. The germline V gene encodes CDR1 LNHDA and CDR2 SQIVND (reference sequence). The length of the CDR3 is 17 residues. The CDR3 DNA is TGTGCCAGTAGTCCCCTCGGGGGACGAGAGATAACCGGGGAGCTGTTTTTT. Translation gives CASSPLGGREITGELFF.